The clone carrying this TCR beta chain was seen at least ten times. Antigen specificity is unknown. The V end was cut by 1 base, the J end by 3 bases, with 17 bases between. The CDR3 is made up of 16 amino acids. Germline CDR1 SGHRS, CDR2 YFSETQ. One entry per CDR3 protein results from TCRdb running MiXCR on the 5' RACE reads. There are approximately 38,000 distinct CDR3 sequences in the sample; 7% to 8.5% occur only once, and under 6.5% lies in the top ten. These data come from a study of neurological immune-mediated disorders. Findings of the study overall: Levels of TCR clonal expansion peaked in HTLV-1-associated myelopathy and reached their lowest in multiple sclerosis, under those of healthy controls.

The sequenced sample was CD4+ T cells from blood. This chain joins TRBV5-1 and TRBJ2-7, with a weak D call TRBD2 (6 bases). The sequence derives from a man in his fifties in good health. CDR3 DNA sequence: TGCGCCAGCAGCTTGACGACCGGGACTCGTTTCTACGAGCAGTACTTC. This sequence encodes CASSLTTGTRFYEQYF.